The 19 T cell receptor beta chains reported below all come from one sample, sequenced in a study of blood T cell repertoires in COVID-19. The method was immunoSEQ multiplex PCR; TCRdb's version includes in-frame clones alone and lacks a portion of them. In the table there are approximately 290,000 clones, 80% to 85% of which are singletons. The sample comprised peripheral blood. The receptors shown here come from a person aged 65 to 85 with COVID-19, enrolled during active disease.

The V and J genes are TRBV25-1 and TRBJ1-2, with a possible D match to TRBD1 (6 bases). From germline, CDR1 is MGHDK and CDR2 SYGVNS. CDR3 length equals 15 residues. V was clipped by 3 bases and J by 8 bases, with 19 bases between them. CDR3 sequence reads: CASSDTTGISEGYTF. CDR3 sequence (DNA): TGTGCCAGCAGTGACACCACAGGGATCAGTGAAGGCTACACCTTC.

The rearrangement joins TRBV5-6 to TRBJ2-7; 7 bases map to TRBD2. The CDR3 extends over 15 amino acids. Germline values: CDR1 SGHDT, CDR2 YYEEEE. The V and J ends lost 4 bases and 4 bases, in that order; junction bases with no gene match: 11. CDR3 nucleotides: TGTGCCAGCAGCCGGCAACTAGCGAAAGGGTACGAGCAGTACTTC. Translating gives CASSRQLAKGYEQYF.

V and J are TRBV6-5 and TRBJ2-7; 7 bases match TRBD1. The CDR3 loop spans 13 amino acids. V trimming: 8 bases; J trimming: 3 bases; junction bases outside the gene matches: 7. Germline values: CDR1 MNHEY, CDR2 SVGAGI. The CDR3 DNA follows: TGTGCCAGCCTCGACAGGGCTCACTACGAGCAGTACTTC. Translated, it gives CASLDRAHYEQYF.

This clone was counted only a few times. The gene calls are TRBV3-1 (or the pseudogene TRBV3-2) and TRBJ1-2; 9 bases agree with TRBD1. This CDR3 comprises 15 residues. V gave up 5 bases and J gave up 4 bases; unmatched junction bases: 8. CDR1 and CDR2 from the germline V gene are LGHDT and YNNKEL (reference sequence). CDR3 sequence: CASSARDRETYGYTF. The CDR3 nucleotides are TGTGCCAGCAGCGCCCGGGACAGGGAGACCTATGGCTACACCTTC.

The V and J genes are TRBV5-1 and TRBJ2-1; TRBD2 agrees at 12 bases. The CDR3 covers 16 residues. In germline, CDR1 is SGHRS, CDR2 YFSETQ. V lost 2 bases, J lost 9 bases, and 9 bases stayed unmatched. The DNA of the CDR3 is TGCGCCAGCAGCTTCGCCTCTAGCGGGGGGGCTATTGAGCAGTTCTTC. It encodes CASSFASSGGAIEQFF.

The J gene is TRBJ2-1, the V gene TRBV15; TRBD2 might be the D (5 bases). The CDR3 is made up of 15 amino acids. CDR1 LNHNV and CDR2 YYDKDF come from the germline V gene (reference sequence). The V end was cut by 3 bases, the J end by 1 base, with 10 bases between. CDR3 protein: CATSSPEGSYNEQFF. The CDR3 nucleotides are TGTGCCACCAGCAGCCCAGAGGGATCCTACAATGAGCAGTTCTTC.

This chain links TRBV5-6 with TRBJ1-2, with TRBD1 matching 8 bases. The V and J ends lost 5 bases and 4 bases, in that order; junction bases with no gene match: 10. The CDR3 consists of 15 residues. In germline, CDR1 is SGHDT, CDR2 YYEEEE. The CDR3 bases are TGTGCCAGCAGTACCTACCCGGGACAGGTCTATGGCTACACCTTC. Protein sequence: CASSTYPGQVYGYTF.

This sequence joins TRBV24-1 and TRBJ2-6; 8 bases are shared with TRBD1. CDR3 length: 16 amino acids. V gave up 4 bases and J gave up 2 bases; unmatched junction bases: 3. Germline V gives CDR1 KGHDR, CDR2 SFDVKD. The CDR3 loop is CATSDPTGAGANVLTF. The CDR3, as DNA: TGTGCCACCAGTGACCCGACAGGGGCTGGGGCCAACGTCCTGACTTTC.

J is TRBJ1-5 and V is TRBV23-1; unclear D gene. TRBV23-1 is identified as an open reading frame with a role that is uncertain. This CDR3 has 15 residues. V lost 10 bases and J lost 7, with 23 bases in between. The CDR3 reads CANELFNKVGQPQHF. The CDR3 region has the DNA TGCGCCAACGAACTCTTTAATAAAGTCGGGCAGCCCCAGCATTTT.

This clone was counted a few times. This chain uses TRBV18 with TRBJ1-6; D is perhaps TRBD1 (6 bases). The V gene's germline CDR1 is KGHSH and CDR2 LQKENI. V was cut by 1 base and J by 6 bases, with 10 bases left in between. The CDR3 runs 15 residues. As DNA, the CDR3 is TGTGCCAGCTCACCACGGGACACTACTAATTCACCCCTCCACTTT. Amino acids: CASSPRDTTNSPLHF.

The chain joins TRBV19 to TRBJ2-1; a possible D gene is TRBD1 (6 bases). Germline-derived CDR1 and CDR2 are LNHDA and SQIVND (reference sequence). V shed 7 bases and J shed 4 bases, with 17 bases lying between them. The CDR3 length is 15 residues. DNA of the CDR3: TGTGCCAGTAAGGACAGTCCCGAAGAGTACAATGAGCAGTTCTTC. Residues: CASKDSPEEYNEQFF.

The rearrangement joins TRBV28 to TRBJ1-4; maybe TRBD1 (5 bases). V was pared by 7 bases and J by 8 bases, with 14 bases between. Germline loops: CDR1 MDHEN, CDR2 SYDVKM. The CDR3 is 13 amino acids. The DNA of the CDR3 is TGTGCCAGCACGACCCCGGGGGACGAAAAACTGTTTTTT. It yields the protein CASTTPGDEKLFF.

The V call is TRBV28, the J call TRBJ2-7, with TRBD1 identical over 10 bases. The V gene's germline CDR1 is MDHEN and CDR2 SYDVKM. The CDR3 covers 17 residues. The V and J ends lost 6 bases and 2 bases, in that order; junction bases with no gene match: 13. This CDR3 reads CASRRQGASPWTYEQYF. CDR3 bases: TGTGCCAGCAGACGACAGGGGGCTTCTCCTTGGACCTACGAGCAGTACTTC.

The rearrangement links TRBV15 to TRBJ1-4, with no clear D. Trimming left V 3 bases short and J 5 bases short, with 13 bases between. The germline V gene encodes CDR1 LNHNV and CDR2 YYDKDF (reference sequence). This CDR3 is built from 15 residues. In nucleotides, the CDR3 is TGTGCCACCAGCAGGAAACTAGTGGGGAATGAAAAACTGTTTTTT. It codes for CATSRKLVGNEKLFF.

The chain employs TRBV30 and TRBJ1-1, with TRBD1 as a possible D gene (5 bases). This CDR3 region has 16 residues. The V end lost 0 bases, the J end lost 1 base, and 15 bases lay between the germline ends. CDR1 and CDR2 (germline): GTSNPN, SVGIG (reference sequence). Here the CDR3 reads CAWSVRGRRKNTEAFF. In DNA, the CDR3 is TGTGCCTGGAGTGTAAGGGGCAGGAGAAAGAACACTGAAGCTTTCTTT.

The chain combines TRBV29-1 with TRBJ2-2, with D hard to call. Trimming cost V 4 bases and J 2 bases, with 5 bases left between them. Looked up from germline, CDR1 is SQVTM and CDR2 is ANQGSEA. The CDR3 length is 12 residues. The DNA for the CDR3 is TGCAGCGTTGTTACTAACACCGGGGAGCTGTTTTTT. Residues: CSVVTNTGELFF.

This clone was seen more than once but under ten times. The rearrangement links TRBV5-1 to TRBJ2-2; TRBD2 agrees at 13 bases. Germline-derived CDR1 and CDR2 are SGHRS and YFSETQ. This CDR3 has 16 residues. The ends lost 3 bases at V and 4 bases at J; junction bases unmatched: 3. The CDR3 nucleotides read TGCGCCAGCAGCTGGGGGACTAGCGGGATCACCGGGGAGCTGTTTTTT. As protein: CASSWGTSGITGELFF.

This clone is a singleton in its sample. The V and J genes are TRBV19 and TRBJ2-1; 13 bases are a match to TRBD2. The CDR3 contains 19 residues. V lost 3 bases to trimming and J lost 7 bases; unmatched junction nucleotides: 15. Germline V gives CDR1 LNHDA, CDR2 SQIVND (reference sequence). DNA of the CDR3: TGTGCCAGTAGTATCCGGGACAGGGGACTAGCGGGAAAGGTTAATGAGCAGTTCTTC. Translation gives CASSIRDRGLAGKVNEQFF.

This rearrangement joins TRBV7-7 to TRBJ2-3; 9 bases line up with TRBD1. CDR3 length: 15 amino acids. The V and J ends lost 3 bases and 3 bases, in that order; junction bases with no gene match: 4. Germline V lookup: CDR1 SSHAT, CDR2 FNYEAQ (reference sequence). The CDR3 loop is CASSLGQGRTDTQYF. The CDR3 nucleotides are TGTGCCAGCAGCTTGGGACAGGGTAGAACAGATACGCAGTATTTT.